These 30 T cell receptor beta chains came from one sample sequenced in a study of cytomegalovirus exposure and HLA in healthy donors. The primer mix had 60 Vbeta and 13 Jbeta primers. The repertoire was sequenced with immunoSEQ multiplex PCR; TCRdb's copy has only in-frame clones and lacks some. The sample has over 200,000 clones, 85% to 90% seen once. Source material: PBMCs. The source is a human donor in good health.

The chain's CDR3 is CASSVAGDPTDTQYF. CDR3 DNA sequence: TGTGCCAGCAGCGTAGCGGGAGACCCCACAGATACGCAGTATTTT. V gene TRBV9 combines with J gene TRBJ2-3; maybe TRBD2 (6 bases). The CDR3 has 15 residues. Germline CDR1 is SGDLS and CDR2 is YYNGEE. Trimming took off 0 bases at V and 2 bases at J, with 10 bases between the two ends. The full variable domain, in which reference TRBV9 and TRBJ2-3 provide the parts outside the CDR3, is DSGVTQTPKHLITATGQRVTLRCSPRSGDLSVYWYQQSLDQGLQFLIQYYNGEERAKGNILERFSAQQFPDLHSELNLSSLELGDSALYFCASSVAGDPTDTQYFGPGTRLTVL.

The chain combines TRBV1 with TRBJ2-2; the table names TRBD1, a call not compared with the DNA. TRBV1 constitutes a pseudogene. The CDR3 is 15 amino acids. In nucleotides, the CDR3 is TGCACCAGCAGTCCTGGCTGGAACAGAACCGGGGAGCTGTTTTTT. Its protein product is CTSSPGWNRTGELFF.

V and J are TRBV11-2 and TRBJ2-4; a possible D gene is TRBD2 (5 bases). There are 14 residues in the CDR3. In germline, CDR1 is SGHAT, CDR2 FQNNGV. With 4 bases removed from V and 7 bases from J, the gap between germline ends came to 14 bases. In nucleotides, the CDR3 is TGTGCCAGCAGCTCCTCTGGAGGCCAGAACATTCAGTACTTC. It is translated as CASSSSGGQNIQYF.

This chain joins TRBV5-4 and TRBJ2-5; possibly TRBD1 for D (6 bases). Trimming removed 4 bases from V and 1 base from J, with 8 bases in between. The CDR3 covers 13 residues. The germline V gene encodes CDR1 SGHNT and CDR2 YYREEE (reference sequence). CDR3 DNA: TGTGCCAGCAGCAGGGACATCCAAGAGACCCAGTACTTC. It yields the protein CASSRDIQETQYF.

This clone has a single count. The genes are TRBV7-2 and TRBJ1-3, with a possible D match to TRBD1 (5 bases). The V end lost 2 bases, the J end lost 0 bases, and 8 bases lay between the germline ends. The CDR3 length is 15 residues. Germline V lookup: CDR1 SGHTA, CDR2 FQGNSA. Written as DNA, the CDR3 is TGTGCCAGCAGCTTAAAGGGGTCCTCTGGAAACACCATATATTTT. Amino acid sequence: CASSLKGSSGNTIYF.

The J gene is TRBJ2-4, the V gene TRBV19; 10 bases fit TRBD2. J lost 5 bases, V lost 3 bases, and 4 bases had no gene match. The CDR3 is made up of 15 amino acids. Germline CDR1 reads LNHDA; CDR2 reads SQIVND (reference sequence). CDR3 loop: CASSMTSGWENIQYF. CDR3 coding DNA: TGTGCCAGTAGTATGACTAGCGGGTGGGAAAACATTCAGTACTTC. Filled out from reference TRBV19 and TRBJ2-4, the complete variable domain reads DGGITQSPKYLFRKEGQNVTLSCEQNLNHDAMYWYRQDPGQGLRLIYYSQIVNDFQKGDIAEGYSVSREKKESFPLTVTSAQKNPTAFYLCASSMTSGWENIQYFGAGTRLSVL.

The chain has TRBV15 and TRBJ1-5; 7 bases agree with TRBD1. The length of the CDR3 is 16 residues. With V trimmed by 3 bases and J by 9 bases, 14 bases remained unmatched. The germline CDR1 and CDR2 sequences are LNHNV and YYDKDF (reference sequence). DNA for the CDR3: TGTGCCACCAGCAGGAAAGGGGGCCTCGGTGTTGCGCCCCAGCATTTT. It specifies CATSRKGGLGVAPQHF.

The rearrangement links TRBV5-1 to TRBJ2-2, with D unresolved. The V and J ends lost 1 base and 5 bases respectively, with 12 bases between them. From germline, CDR1 is SGHRS and CDR2 YFSETQ. There are 15 residues in the CDR3. Here the CDR3 DNA reads TGCGCCAGCAGCTTGTTTCCGCAGAATACCGGGGAGCTGTTTTTT. Translating it yields CASSLFPQNTGELFF.

V and J are TRBV7-9 and TRBJ2-5; a weak D match, TRBD1 (6 bases). Germline V gene lookup returns CDR1 SEHNR and CDR2 FQNEAQ (reference sequence). V was shortened by 8 bases and J by 5 bases, with 15 bases between the two germline ends. The CDR3 covers 13 residues. CDR3 bases: TGTGCCAGCGAACAGGGACCAACGGAGACCCAGTACTTC. It specifies CASEQGPTETQYF.

The rearrangement uses TRBV27 and TRBJ2-2; 10 bases align to TRBD2. Germline-derived CDR1 and CDR2 are MNHEY and SMNVEV (reference sequence). V was pared by 8 bases and J by 4 bases, with 1 base of the junction left unmatched. The CDR3 is 13 amino acids. The CDR3 DNA follows: TGTGCCAGCCTAGCGGGGGCCACCGGGGAGCTGTTTTTT. Its translation is CASLAGATGELFF.

In its sample, this clone was seen a few times. This same CDR3 is encoded by further DNA sequences in the sample. The chain couples TRBV30 to TRBJ1-5, with a possible D match to TRBD1 (6 bases). The CDR3 totals 13 residues. Trimming shortened V by 1 base and J by 2 bases, and 6 bases separated the two germline ends. CDR1 is GTSNPN and CDR2 is SVGIG in the germline V gene (reference sequence). The CDR3 DNA reads TGTGCCTGGAGTGGACAGGGCAATCAGCCCCAGCATTTT. Amino acid sequence: CAWSGQGNQPQHF.

The V call is TRBV28, the J call TRBJ2-5; the D gene is possibly TRBD1 (5 bases). Trimming removed 5 bases from V and 3 bases from J, with 10 bases in between. This CDR3 is 13 amino acids long. Germline lookup yields CDR1 MDHEN and CDR2 SYDVKM. The CDR3 region is CASSLGREETQYF. The CDR3 DNA follows: TGTGCCAGCAGTCTTGGCAGGGAAGAGACCCAGTACTTC.

This clone was observed a few times. This chain connects TRBV19 to TRBJ2-6; 7 bases agree with TRBD1. Germline V lookup: CDR1 LNHDA, CDR2 SQIVND (reference sequence). Trimming at V came to 4 bases and at J to 4 bases, leaving 7 bases not matched to a gene. This CDR3 spans 16 amino acids. CDR3 protein: CASSTRTGTGANVLTF. The DNA of the CDR3 is TGTGCCAGTAGTACCCGGACAGGTACGGGGGCCAACGTCCTGACTTTC.

This chain connects TRBV5-8 to TRBJ1-2; D gene uncertain. Germline V gene lookup returns CDR1 SGHTS and CDR2 YDEGEE. CDR3 size: 14 residues. Trimming left V 0 bases short and J 1 base short, with 7 bases between. The CDR3 loop reads CASSLGGLNYGYTF. For the CDR3, the DNA is TGTGCCAGCAGCTTGGGCGGACTTAACTATGGCTACACCTTC.

The V call is TRBV5-4, the J call TRBJ2-7; D is unresolved. Germline-derived CDR1 and CDR2 are SGHNT and YYREEE (reference sequence). With 5 bases removed from V and 1 base from J, the gap between germline ends came to 10 bases. The CDR3 loop spans 13 amino acids. In nucleotides, the CDR3 is TGTGCCAGCAGGGCGACGGGTTCCTACGAGCAGTACTTC. Translation: CASRATGSYEQYF.

With regard to this clone: Its ends do not fully match the called genes, so a read error is possible. The chain recombines TRBV7-9 with TRBJ1-5; D unclear. From germline, CDR1 is SEHNR and CDR2 FQNEAQ (reference sequence). This CDR3 has 12 residues. CDR3 DNA: TGTTCCAGCAGCGTCGAGGATCAGCCCCAGCATTTT. This translates into CSSSVEDQPQHF.

The chain couples TRBV28 to TRBJ2-3, with 7 bases fitting TRBD2. Trimming removed 8 bases from V and 1 base from J; junction bases left unmatched: 9. CDR1 is MDHEN and CDR2 is SYDVKM in the germline V gene. The CDR3 is 15 residues long. The CDR3 coding sequence is TGTGCCAGCCTGGGACCGGGAGGACGCACAGATACGCAGTATTTT. This sequence encodes CASLGPGGRTDTQYF.

This clone was observed a single time. The V and J genes are TRBV7-8 and TRBJ1-3; D is possibly TRBD1 (6 bases). Trimming pared 5 bases from V and 1 base from J, leaving 12 bases between. The CDR3 loop spans 15 amino acids. Per the germline V gene, CDR1 is SGHVS and CDR2 is FQNEAQ. In nucleotides, the CDR3 is TGTGCCAGCAGCACCTACAGGGAGTCTGGAAACACCATATATTTT. Translating it yields CASSTYRESGNTIYF.

On this clone itself: An end of the junction does not agree with germline; a read error may underlie this. The genes are TRBV7-9 and TRBJ2-7; 9 bases are shared with TRBD1. Germline CDR1 and CDR2: SEHNR and FQNEAQ (reference sequence). This CDR3 spans 16 amino acids. The CDR3 DNA follows: TGTTCCAGCAGCTTCCGGGACAGGGAAAGCTCCTACGAGCAGTACTTC. Its translation is CSSSFRDRESSYEQYF.

V is TRBV19 and J is TRBJ1-1; D uncertain. The CDR3 runs 15 residues. Germline CDR1 and CDR2: LNHDA and SQIVND (reference sequence). Trimming removed 3 bases at V and 0 bases at J, with 11 bases between. The CDR3 coding sequence is TGTGCCAGTAGTATTTCGCGGGGAATGAACACTGAAGCTTTCTTT. It specifies CASSISRGMNTEAFF.

CDR3 in DNA: TGTGCCAGCAGCCAAGTTGGCGGCGGGGCAGAGAATTCACCCCTCCACTTT. Translation gives CASSQVGGGAENSPLHF. This chain uses TRBV4-2 with TRBJ1-6; weak D call: TRBD1 (5 bases). CDR3 length: 17 amino acids. Trimming cost V 1 base and J 7 bases, with 17 bases left between them. CDR1 is LGHNA, CDR2 YNFKEQ, per germline.

J is TRBJ2-5 and V is TRBV9; a possible D gene is TRBD2 (5 bases). Germline CDR1 and CDR2: SGDLS and YYNGEE. The CDR3 length is 14 residues. V was shortened by 0 bases and J by 2 bases, with 8 bases between the two germline ends. This CDR3 reads CASSVGGEQETQYF. The CDR3 region has the DNA TGTGCCAGCAGCGTAGGGGGAGAACAAGAGACCCAGTACTTC.

The chain carries TRBV29-1 and TRBJ2-7; no definite D call. The CDR3 is 15 residues long. The V end was cut by 6 bases, the J end by 0 bases, with 18 bases between. Germline lookup yields CDR1 SQVTM and CDR2 ANQGSEA. The CDR3 protein is CSVLLIATSSYEQYF. The CDR3 coding sequence is TGCAGCGTCTTGCTTATTGCTACGAGCTCCTACGAGCAGTACTTC.

The rearrangement uses TRBV7-8 and TRBJ1-2; maybe TRBD1 (5 bases). The CDR3 consists of 15 residues. Trimming took 1 base from V and 4 from J, leaving 13 bases between them. CDR1 SGHVS and CDR2 FQNEAQ come from the germline V gene. CDR3 coding DNA: TGTGCCAGCAGCTTAGGGAGGGGAGGGCTCTATGGCTACACCTTC. Its translation is CASSLGRGGLYGYTF.

The V and J genes are TRBV21-1 and TRBJ2-2; no check of the table's D call, TRBD1, against the DNA was made. TRBV21-1 is a pseudogene segment. The CDR3 is 14 residues long. The CDR3 spells CASSKGQFTGELFF. Here the CDR3 DNA reads TGTGCCAGCAGCAAAGGGCAATTCACCGGGGAGCTGTTTTTT.

This clone was recorded a few times. The chain has TRBV4-2 and TRBJ1-2; TRBD1 aligns across 8 bases. Germline assignment: CDR1 LGHNA and CDR2 YNFKEQ. V dropped 0 bases and J dropped 5; count of bases not matched to a gene: 5. CDR3 length equals 15 residues. The CDR3 is CASSQEDRVGYGYTF. The CDR3 nucleotides read TGTGCCAGCAGCCAAGAGGACAGGGTGGGGTATGGCTACACCTTC.

This clone showed up just a few times. The chain couples TRBV6-1 to TRBJ2-3, with a tentative D call TRBD2 (5 bases). The CDR3 has 13 residues. The germline gives CDR1 MNHNS, CDR2 SASEGT. V was trimmed by 4 bases and J by 6 bases, leaving 11 bases between them. CDR3 sequence reads: CASSAHPGDTQYF. For the CDR3, the DNA is TGTGCCAGCAGTGCCCACCCGGGGGATACGCAGTATTTT.

The V call is TRBV27, the J call TRBJ2-7; a possible D gene is TRBD1 (6 bases). CDR1 is MNHEY, CDR2 SMNVEV, per germline (reference sequence). The CDR3 is 15 residues long. Deletions cut 1 base from V and 0 bases from J, with 10 bases between. The CDR3 nucleotides read TGTGCCAGCAGTTTATACGGGACAAGCTCCTACGAGCAGTACTTC. It specifies CASSLYGTSSYEQYF.

This clone occurred once. The chain joins TRBV19 to TRBJ2-5; the D gene is possibly TRBD2 (5 bases). Near its end, the DNA agrees better with TRBJ2-7, so the J call may be wrong. This CDR3 is 14 amino acids long. Germline V gene lookup returns CDR1 LNHDA and CDR2 SQIVND (reference sequence). The CDR3 sequence: CASSRFRESGEQYF. CDR3 in DNA: TGTGCCAGTAGCCGGTTTAGGGAAAGCGGCGAGCAGTACTTC.

This clone has more than one count but fewer than ten. The CDR3 coding sequence is TGTGCCAGCTGGGCACTAGCCGTCGACGAGCAGTACTTC. This gives the protein CASWALAVDEQYF. The V and J genes are TRBV7-9 and TRBJ2-7, with a possible D match to TRBD2 (6 bases). The CDR3 is 13 residues long. The V end lost 8 bases, the J end lost 5 bases, and 16 bases lay between the germline ends. Germline V gene lookup returns CDR1 SEHNR and CDR2 FQNEAQ (reference sequence).